These 27 T cell receptor beta chains were sequenced from one sample in a study of PD-L1 blockade in urothelial cancer. Repertoires were generated with immunoSEQ multiplex PCR, while TCRdb's copy carries only in-frame clones and drops some. The sample records 35,000 to 40,000 clones, about 86% being singletons. Time point of the sample: peripheral blood 6 weeks after treatment start. This specimen consisted of PBMCs, obtained around atezolizumab (anti-PD-L1) treatment. The source of these receptors is a man aged 55 to 70 with urothelial cancer.

The sample holds one count of this clone. This sequence joins TRBV12-5 and TRBJ2-1; TRBD2 agrees at 13 bases. CDR3 size: 22 residues. Germline V gene lookup returns CDR1 LGHNT and CDR2 FRNRAP. V lost 1 base and J lost 1; bases outside the gene matches: 16. CDR3 sequence (DNA): TGTGCTAGTGGTTTGGCCCTTATTCCGGGACTAGCGGGATCCAGGTCCTACAATGAGCAGTTCTTC. This translates into CASGLALIPGLAGSRSYNEQFF.

The rearrangement uses TRBV6-6 and TRBJ1-1, with D unresolved. The germline V and J ends were trimmed by 5 bases and 0 bases, with 7 bases remaining between them. The CDR3 is made up of 13 amino acids. Germline assignment: CDR1 MNHNY and CDR2 SVGAGI (reference sequence). CDR3 DNA sequence: TGTGCCAGCAGTAGAGTAGTGAACACTGAAGCTTTCTTT. Translation: CASSRVVNTEAFF.

This clone is a singleton in its sample. CDR3 in amino acids: CASSSTGGANQPQHF. The DNA of the CDR3 is TGTGCCAGCAGTTCGACAGGGGGCGCGAATCAGCCCCAGCATTTT. V gene TRBV6-5 combines with J gene TRBJ1-5; 10 nucleotides match TRBD1. The CDR3 runs to 15 residues. The junction had 4 bases not matched to a gene; V was cut back by 4 bases and J by 4 bases. In germline, CDR1 is MNHEY, CDR2 SVGAGI.

The rearrangement links TRBV29-1 to TRBJ2-7; TRBD2 aligns across 7 bases. CDR1 is SQVTM, CDR2 ANQGSEA, per germline. This CDR3 spans 16 amino acids. V lost 4 bases and J lost 3; bases outside the gene matches: 15. As DNA, the CDR3 is TGCAGCGTTGCGAGGGGTGGCGGGAGAAAACTCTACGAGCAGTACTTC. Its protein product is CSVARGGGRKLYEQYF.

This sequence joins TRBV11-2 and TRBJ2-1; 8 bases are shared with TRBD2. The junction had 5 bases not matched to a gene; V was cut back by 1 base and J by 6 bases. Germline V gives CDR1 SGHAT, CDR2 FQNNGV. This CDR3 has 15 amino acids. The CDR3, as DNA: TGTGCCAGCAGCTTAGGGCGAGCGGGGGCCAATGAGCAGTTCTTC. Amino acid sequence: CASSLGRAGANEQFF.

V gene TRBV7-2 combines with J gene TRBJ1-2, with TRBD1 matching 8 bases. Trimming at V came to 0 bases and at J to 2 bases, leaving 2 bases not matched to a gene. Germline CDR1 reads SGHTA; CDR2 reads FQGNSA. The CDR3 is 15 residues long. CDR3 sequence reads: CASSLARTGNYGYTF. The CDR3 DNA is TGTGCCAGCAGCTTAGCGAGGACAGGGAACTATGGCTACACCTTC.

The chain uses TRBV29-1 and TRBJ2-3; no reliable D call. CDR1 is SQVTM and CDR2 is ANQGSEA in the germline V gene. With 3 bases removed from V and 1 base from J, the gap between germline ends came to 5 bases. The CDR3 loop spans 12 amino acids. The CDR3 nucleotides are TGCAGCGTTGATCCTGGCACAGATACGCAGTATTTT. This gives the protein CSVDPGTDTQYF.

The genes are TRBV7-8 and TRBJ2-4, with 9 bases lining up with TRBD1. This CDR3 region has 15 residues. Germline CDR1 SGHVS, CDR2 FQNEAQ. The V gene end was trimmed by 5 bases and the J gene end by 8 bases; junction bases not matched to a gene: 10. In DNA form, the CDR3 reads TGTGCCAGCAGCGCCGGGACAGGGAGGGGAGACATTCAGTACTTC. Encoded protein: CASSAGTGRGDIQYF.

The rearrangement joins TRBV7-9 to TRBJ1-1; a weak D match, TRBD1 (6 bases). The V gene lost 3 bases and the J gene lost 8 bases, with 7 bases spanning the gap. The CDR3 covers 11 residues. Germline-derived CDR1 and CDR2 are SEHNR and FQNEAQ (reference sequence). The CDR3 is CASSFDREAFF. CDR3 in DNA: TGTGCCAGCAGCTTTGACAGGGAAGCTTTCTTT.

This chain links TRBV2 with TRBJ1-1, with no clear D. This CDR3 comprises 17 residues. Germline V lookup: CDR1 SNHLY, CDR2 FYNNEI. V dropped 8 bases and J dropped 4 bases, with 26 bases sitting between them. The CDR3 sequence: CASPTGGPRHPGTEAFF. CDR3 coding DNA: TGTGCCAGCCCGACCGGCGGGCCTCGACATCCCGGCACTGAAGCTTTCTTT.

The chain employs TRBV4-3 and TRBJ1-5, with 8 bases identical to TRBD1. V dropped 0 bases and J dropped 6; count of bases not matched to a gene: 10. This CDR3 is 17 amino acids long. From germline, CDR1 is LGHNA and CDR2 YSLEER. CDR3 in amino acids: CASSQDIRTGSSQPQHF. The CDR3 region has the DNA TGCGCCAGCAGCCAAGATATCCGGACAGGGTCCAGTCAGCCCCAGCATTTT.

The rearrangement links TRBV7-6 to TRBJ1-4; TRBD1 is a possible D gene (6 bases). CDR1 SGHVS and CDR2 FNYEAQ come from the germline V gene. Trimming removed 3 bases from V and 5 bases from J, with 10 bases in between. This CDR3 contains 14 residues. CDR3 sequence reads: CASSLDSLNEKLFF. The CDR3 DNA is TGTGCCAGCAGCTTGGACAGCTTAAATGAAAAACTGTTTTTT.

The J gene is TRBJ2-3, the V gene TRBV19; 8 bases agree with TRBD1. After removal of 2 bases from V and 6 bases from J, the junction contained 7 bases not matched to a gene. Germline lookup yields CDR1 LNHDA and CDR2 SQIVND (reference sequence). The CDR3 totals 15 residues. CDR3 coding DNA: TGTGCCAGTAGTATAACAGGGGGACTGGGGGATACGCAGTATTTT. It yields the protein CASSITGGLGDTQYF.

The chain combines TRBV7-8 with TRBJ2-1, with 8 bases identical to TRBD2. V was pared by 5 bases and J by 3 bases, with 9 bases of the junction left unmatched. Germline V lookup: CDR1 SGHVS, CDR2 FQNEAQ. This CDR3 has 16 residues. This chain's CDR3 is CASSPRTSLIYNEQFF. CDR3 bases: TGTGCCAGCAGCCCAAGGACTAGCCTGATCTACAATGAGCAGTTCTTC.

The chain employs TRBV2 and TRBJ2-2; 9 bases are shared with TRBD1. The CDR3 loop spans 14 amino acids. The germline V gene encodes CDR1 SNHLY and CDR2 FYNNEI. V lost 8 bases and J lost 5; bases outside the gene matches: 6. CDR3 in DNA: TGTGCCAGCCGCCGGGACAGGGTAACCGGGGAGCTGTTTTTT. It is translated as CASRRDRVTGELFF.

This CDR3 is CASSLEGLAGDTGELFF. In DNA form, the CDR3 reads TGTGCCAGCAGCTTAGAGGGACTAGCGGGGGACACCGGGGAGCTGTTTTTT. The chain links TRBV11-1 to TRBJ2-2, with 14 bases that match TRBD2. V lost 1 base, J lost 3 bases, and 1 base stayed unmatched. CDR1 SGHAT and CDR2 FQDESV come from the germline V gene (reference sequence). The length of the CDR3 is 17 residues.

V is TRBV7-9 and J is TRBJ2-7; 7 bases agree with TRBD2. The CDR3 is 14 residues long. From germline, CDR1 is SEHNR and CDR2 FQNEAQ (reference sequence). The V and J ends lost 2 bases and 9 bases, in that order; junction bases with no gene match: 10. For the CDR3, the DNA is TGTGCCAGCAGCTTAAGTGGGGGGGGTTTCGGGCAGTACTTC. Residues: CASSLSGGGFGQYF. Full variable domain (missing parts from reference TRBV7-9 and TRBJ2-7): DTGVSQNPRHKITKRGQNVTFRCDPISEHNRLYWYRQTLGQGPEFLTYFQNEAQLEKSRLLSDRFSAERPKGSFSTLEIQRTEQGDSAMYLCASSLSGGGFGQYFGPGTRLTVT.

The gene calls are TRBV5-1 and TRBJ2-1, with 10 bases fitting TRBD1. The CDR3 length is 15 residues. Germline values: CDR1 SGHRS, CDR2 YFSETQ. The V gene end was trimmed by 4 bases and the J gene end by 3 bases; junction bases not matched to a gene: 4. The CDR3 region has the DNA TGCGCCAGCAGCCGGACAGGGGGAGACTACAATGAGCAGTTCTTC. Translating gives CASSRTGGDYNEQFF.

V gene TRBV5-1 combines with J gene TRBJ2-1; D possibly corresponds to TRBD1 (6 bases). The ends were cut back, 1 base at V and 4 bases at J, with 12 bases in the middle. The CDR3 extends over 15 amino acids. Germline V gives CDR1 SGHRS, CDR2 YFSETQ. CDR3 residues: CASSLTGQVYNEQFF. In DNA form, the CDR3 reads TGCGCCAGCAGCTTGACGGGACAAGTGTACAATGAGCAGTTCTTC.

V gene TRBV9 combines with J gene TRBJ2-3; D is unclear. Germline V gene lookup returns CDR1 SGDLS and CDR2 YYNGEE. The length of the CDR3 is 15 residues. With 0 bases removed from V and 0 bases from J, the gap between germline ends came to 8 bases. As DNA, the CDR3 is TGTGCCAGCAGCGTAGGTGGAGAGAGCACAGATACGCAGTATTTT. Amino acid sequence: CASSVGGESTDTQYF.

This clone has a single count. The gene calls are TRBV6-1 and TRBJ2-7; D is undetermined. The CDR3 sequence is 14 residues long. Germline V gene sequence: CDR1 MNHNS, CDR2 SASEGT. Trimming took off 1 base at V and 2 bases at J, with 9 bases between the two ends. The CDR3 bases are TGTGCCAGCAGTGAAGAGTCAGGCCCCTACGAGCAGTACTTC. Translating it yields CASSEESGPYEQYF.

This clone was counted between two and nine times. The chain links TRBV6-5 to TRBJ1-3; D unresolved. This CDR3 spans 16 amino acids. Germline CDR1 is MNHEY and CDR2 is SVGAGI. V was trimmed by 2 bases and J by 0 bases, leaving 11 bases between them. The CDR3 region has the DNA TGTGCCAGCAGTTACAACGTCGGTAACTCTGGAAACACCATATATTTT. It is translated as CASSYNVGNSGNTIYF.

This clone was found once. This CDR3 is CASSLYPQGTNYGYTF. CDR3 bases: TGTGCCAGCAGCTTATACCCACAGGGAACTAACTATGGCTACACCTTC. The V and J genes are TRBV7-8 and TRBJ1-2; tentatively, D is TRBD1 (6 bases). Germline-derived CDR1 and CDR2 are SGHVS and FQNEAQ. Trimming removed 2 bases from V and 0 bases from J, with 13 bases in between. This CDR3 has 16 residues. Based on the CDR3 plus reference TRBV7-8 and TRBJ1-2, the full variable domain is GAGVSQSPRYKVAKRGQDVALRCDPISGHVSLFWYQQALGQGPEFLTYFQNEAQLDKSGLPSDRFFAERPEGSVSTLKIQRTQQEDSAVYLCASSLYPQGTNYGYTFGSGTRLTVV.

This chain connects TRBV5-6 to TRBJ1-6; no clear D. Germline V gene sequence: CDR1 SGHDT, CDR2 YYEEEE. Deletions cut 1 base from V and 4 bases from J, with 12 bases between. The CDR3 has 16 residues. The chain's CDR3 is CASSLRSTSYNSPLHF. In DNA, the CDR3 is TGTGCCAGCAGCTTGAGGAGTACGAGTTATAATTCACCCCTCCACTTT.

Only one count was recorded for this clone. This rearrangement joins TRBV28 to TRBJ2-3; unclear D gene. The CDR3 has 14 amino acids. V was clipped by 3 bases and J by 0 bases, with 7 bases between them. CDR1 MDHEN and CDR2 SYDVKM come from the germline V gene. The CDR3 sequence is CASSLTGSTDTQYF. As DNA, the CDR3 is TGTGCCAGCAGTTTGACTGGGAGCACAGATACGCAGTATTTT.

The chain is built from TRBV19 and TRBJ1-4; D is ambiguous. CDR1 and CDR2 (germline): LNHDA, SQIVND (reference sequence). V lost 3 bases to trimming and J lost 0 bases, with 8 bases between them. There are 15 residues in the CDR3. CDR3 DNA: TGTGCCAGTAGTATTACGAGGGCAACTAATGAAAAACTGTTTTTT. Amino acid sequence: CASSITRATNEKLFF.

The chain links TRBV10-3 to TRBJ1-1; 8 bases align to TRBD1. V was pared by 5 bases and J by 2 bases, with 4 bases of the junction left unmatched. CDR3 length: 14 residues. The V gene's germline CDR1 is ENHRY and CDR2 SYGVKD. CDR3 bases: TGTGCCATCAGTCAGACAGGGGATAACACTGAAGCTTTCTTT. It is translated as CAISQTGDNTEAFF.